This T cell receptor beta chain was captured in a study of Ad26.COV2.S vaccination and SARS-CoV-2 variants (dated by TCRdb to the early 2020s). Study-wide context: Donors in the vaccine arm were drawn from COV1001, a phase I-IIa trial of Ad26.COV2.S in healthy adults that was multicentre, randomized, double-blind and placebo-controlled. Ad26.COV2.S was given intramuscularly at 5x10^10 or 1x10^11 viral particles, as a single shot or as two shots 56 days apart. TCRbeta repertoire sequencing was used to assess the specificity and breadth of SARS-CoV-2-reactive T cell receptors after Ad26.COV2.S vaccination. A total of 32 samples were included in the TCR-sequenced set, comprising about 20 Ad26.COV2.S vaccine recipients, 5 placebo recipients and 8 SARS-CoV-2 convalescent individuals. Participants in the trial were split at random into five groups of five each, receiving low-dose or high-dose Ad26.COV2.S once or twice, or else placebo on both occasions. Blinding of investigators to trial group allocation was maintained during experiments and outcome assessment. Paper-wide results and their limitations: The study lacked the statistical power to compare responses across vaccine doses or regimens. It was noted by the authors that total T cell responses may have been underestimated by the TCR breadth and depth analyses. Vaccine and placebo recipients had similar non-spike TCR breadth, a finding consistent with the vaccine containing only spike. After vaccination, spike-specific CD8+ and CD4+ T cell responses were reported to show substantial breadth. Compared with placebo recipients, Ad26.COV2.S recipients showed higher spike-specific TCR breadth (P = 0.0014).

This sample's treatment or condition label indicates: around 19 received Ad26.COV2.S at low or high dose, single or two shots; several received placebo; per-sample allocation not given. Repertoires of vaccine and placebo recipients were sequenced from samples collected on day 63 after the first injection. Cohort 1b enrolled around 23 adults aged 18-55 years at a single site in Boston, USA, between 29 July and 7 August 2020. As a vaccine, Ad26.COV2.S was a replication-incompetent adenovirus type 26 vector that expressed a prefusion-stabilized SARS-CoV-2 spike protein derived from the original Wuhan strain. The germline V gene (reference sequence) yields LNHDA for CDR1 and SQIVND for CDR2. Trimming accounts for 5 bases at V and 4 bases at J, while the number of junction bases matched to no gene is 2. Reading from cysteine to phenylalanine, the CDR3 counts 13 amino acids. Solely the CDR3 DNA is kept, with 39 bases framed from the first base.

The immunoSEQ Assay was the method used to sequence TCRbeta CDR3 regions. After extraction, genomic DNA underwent amplification by bias-controlled multiplex PCR, followed by high-throughput sequencing. In the paper's pipeline: To quantify the absolute abundance of every unique TCRbeta CDR3 region, sequences were collapsed and filtered. Usable DNA was measured by amplifying reference genes present in all nucleated cells, and TCRbeta template counts were normalized to that usable DNA to estimate T cell fraction. Repertoire TCRs were annotated as SARS-CoV-2-specific by exact matching of V gene, CDR3 amino acid sequence and J gene to a known reactive TCR set. The reference SARS-CoV-2 TCR set was derived from MIRA and filtered for enrichment in COVID-19-positive ImmuneCODE repertoires, a step that removed public or cross-reactive TCRs. Using the MIRA antigens, annotated TCRs were further analysed by specific ORF or by position within an ORF. Breadth was defined as the number of annotated unique rearrangements divided by the total number of unique productive rearrangements, and depth was defined as the summed frequency of the annotated unique rearrangements. TCR breadth was compared between groups using two-sided Wilcoxon rank-sum tests. TCRdb's version of the immuneACCESS table is confined to in-frame rearrangements and falls short of the full clone set. An unresolved V gene accounts for under half of the shortfall where checked; the remainder is of unknown origin. Clone size and the V and J calls come from that table; the DNA yielded D and trimming. This sample is represented by some 500,000 clones; approximately 92% of them were singletons. The leading ten clones occupy just over 2.5% of the sample.

A word on this clone: Its antigen specificity is not known. There are no base qualities to consult, and no much larger clone falls within one base.

Recombination connected TRBV19 to TRBJ1-2; 9 central bases correspond to TRBD1. This sequence was found in a person between 18 and 65 years old who received the Ad26.COV2.S COVID-19 vaccine or a placebo. The source was peripheral blood, collected in a trial of Ad26.COV2.S vaccine versus placebo. Here the CDR3 is given as CASSYRGLYGYTF. The bases are TGTGCCAGTAGTTACAGGGGGCTCTATGGCTACACCTTC.